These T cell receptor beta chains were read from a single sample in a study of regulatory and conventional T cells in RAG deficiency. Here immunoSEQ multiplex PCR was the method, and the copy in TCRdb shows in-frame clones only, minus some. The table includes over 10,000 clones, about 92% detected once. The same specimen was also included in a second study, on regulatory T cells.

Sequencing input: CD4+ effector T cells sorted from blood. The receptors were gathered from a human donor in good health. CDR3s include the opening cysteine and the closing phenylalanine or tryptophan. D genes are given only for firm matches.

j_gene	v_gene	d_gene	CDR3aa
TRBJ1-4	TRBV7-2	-	CASSFSRGSVEKLFF
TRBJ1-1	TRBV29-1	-	CSVDAGSHTEAFF
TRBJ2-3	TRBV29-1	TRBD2	CSVSPGAGVGDTQYF
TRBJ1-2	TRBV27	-	CASRGGGQPIYGYTF
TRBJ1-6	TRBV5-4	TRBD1	CASSQKGGYHNSPLHF
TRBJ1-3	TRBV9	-	CASSVELGDSGNTIYF
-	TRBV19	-	CASSPDSSWSYEQYF
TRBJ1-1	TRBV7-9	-	CASSLEGVRVLGTEAFF
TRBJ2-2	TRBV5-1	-	CASSQEWPGELFF
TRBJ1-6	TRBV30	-	CAWSRNNSPLHF
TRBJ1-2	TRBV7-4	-	CASSRVSPARKTYGYTF
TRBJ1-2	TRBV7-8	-	CASSSQREDNYGYTF
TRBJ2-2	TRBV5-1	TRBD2	CASSPIAGVNTGELFF
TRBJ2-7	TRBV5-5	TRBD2	CASSQDTSGFYEQYF
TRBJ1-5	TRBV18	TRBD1	CASSLGDRGRQPQHF
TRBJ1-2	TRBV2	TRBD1	CASSVRQGDGYTF
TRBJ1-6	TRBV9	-	CASSVTDRSSYNSPLHF
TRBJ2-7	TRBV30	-	CAWSGRPYEQYF
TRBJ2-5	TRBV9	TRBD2	CASSLKWGGETQYF
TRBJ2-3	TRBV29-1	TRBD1	CSVELWDRDRGQRSQYF
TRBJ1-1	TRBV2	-	CASNPGAEGTEAFF
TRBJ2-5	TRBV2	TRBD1	CASRPTGVWETQYF
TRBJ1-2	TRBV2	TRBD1	CASSAIPGQRAGYTF
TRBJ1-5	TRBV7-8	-	CASSLGWENQPQHF
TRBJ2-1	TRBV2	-	CASSTDRSSYNEQFF
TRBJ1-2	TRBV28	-	CASSLEKRATGRLNGYTF
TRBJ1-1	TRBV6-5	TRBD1	CASSYTGGKSEAFF
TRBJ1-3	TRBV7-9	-	CASSSWEVGSSGNTIYF
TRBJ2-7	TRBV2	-	CASSEALAVSYEQYF
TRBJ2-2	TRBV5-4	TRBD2	CASSWSGGAAGELFF
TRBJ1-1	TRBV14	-	CASSDGLNTEAFF
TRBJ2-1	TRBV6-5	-	CASSLDGSYNEQFF
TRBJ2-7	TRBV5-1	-	CASAGGTGPYEQYF
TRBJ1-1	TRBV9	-	CASSASIKGGGDTEAFF
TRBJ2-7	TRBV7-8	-	CASSLEPRTRTNEQYF
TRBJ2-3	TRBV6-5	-	CASTGSPRTDTQYF
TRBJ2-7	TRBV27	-	CASSFSPFGSYEQYF
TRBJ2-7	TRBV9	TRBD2	CASSASGNSREQYF
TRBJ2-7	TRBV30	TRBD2	CAWAWSGLAGVEQYF
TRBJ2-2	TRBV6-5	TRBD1	CASSSGGPGELFF
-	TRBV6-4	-	CALDPDGSSYEQYF
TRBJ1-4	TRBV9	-	CASSVDVNEKLFF
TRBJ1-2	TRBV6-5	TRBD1	CASRPPGQVYGYTF
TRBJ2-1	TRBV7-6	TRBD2	CASSRGTSGGVSNEQFF
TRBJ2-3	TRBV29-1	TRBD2	CSVGRQGGLAGTTDTQYF
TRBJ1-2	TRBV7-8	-	CASSLATPNNYGYTF